These 11 T cell receptor beta chains came from one sample sequenced in a study of regulatory T cells in long-lasting Graves disease. Time point meaning: persistent/refractory GD, antithyroid drugs over 5 years with positive TRAb. RNA from PBMCs was the source of the TCR library. TCR beta libraries were built with iRepertoire HTBI primers and Arm-PCR of CDR3 regions. In TCRdb, the multiplex PCR reads were re-called with MiXCR into one record per CDR3 protein. Of around 400,000 distinct CDR3 sequences in the sample, 21% were seen once. Sequenced material: peripheral blood mononuclear cells (PBMCs), taken when the disease was refractory, from a patient treated with antithyroid drugs. The receptors were gathered from a female donor with Graves disease.

This clonotype was picked up many times. The chain employs TRBV2 and TRBJ1-2; D not resolved. The CDR3 is 13 residues long. With 10 bases removed from V and 0 bases from J, the gap between germline ends came to 12 bases. Germline CDR1 is SNHLY and CDR2 is FYNNEI. The CDR3 coding sequence is TGTGCCAACACCAGGACGGCTAACTATGGCTACACCTTC. Its protein product is CANTRTANYGYTF.

Only a few counts were recorded for this clonotype. This chain links TRBV28 with TRBJ2-6; 10 nucleotides agree with TRBD1. Germline loops: CDR1 MDHEN, CDR2 SYDVKM. V shed 6 bases and J 3 bases; nucleotides not matched to a gene: 11. This CDR3 comprises 18 residues. The CDR3 DNA reads as TGTGCCAGCAGATCGACGACAGGGGGCGTGAGTGGGGCCAACGTCCTGACTTTC. Amino acid sequence: CASRSTTGGVSGANVLTF.

The rearrangement uses TRBV20-1 and TRBJ2-1; D is possibly TRBD2 (6 bases). V was cut by 5 bases and J by 12 bases, with 17 bases left in between. The CDR3 is 12 residues long. Germline V gene sequence: CDR1 DFQATT, CDR2 SNEGSKA (reference sequence). CDR3 bases: TGCAGTGCTGGACCCCTCGGAGCGGGGCAGTTCTTC. Translation: CSAGPLGAGQFF.

There are many counts of this clonotype. CDR3 DNA sequence: TGTGCCAGCAGCCCGGGACGAAATAATTCACCCCTCCACTTT. Translation: CASSPGRNNSPLHF. The chain joins TRBV18 to TRBJ1-6; maybe TRBD1 (5 bases). Germline values: CDR1 KGHSH, CDR2 LQKENI. The CDR3 consists of 14 residues. With 8 bases removed from V and 5 bases from J, the gap between germline ends came to 13 bases.

Ten or more counts support this clonotype. V is TRBV20-1 and J is TRBJ2-7; 9 bases align to TRBD1. After removal of 6 bases from V and 1 base from J, the junction contained 7 bases not matched to a gene. Germline assignment: CDR1 DFQATT and CDR2 SNEGSKA (reference sequence). The CDR3 spans 14 residues. Here the CDR3 reads CSARDRDRSYEQYF. Here the CDR3 DNA reads TGCAGTGCACGGGACAGGGATAGATCCTACGAGCAGTACTTC.

This clonotype was found a few times. V gene TRBV28 combines with J gene TRBJ2-7; a weak D match, TRBD2 (6 bases). Germline V gene lookup returns CDR1 MDHEN and CDR2 SYDVKM. CDR3 length: 12 residues. V was trimmed by 8 bases and J by 6 bases, leaving 14 bases between them. The CDR3, as DNA: TGTGCCAGCCGGGAGTTTGGGTCCGAGCAGTACTTC. It translates to CASREFGSEQYF.

J is TRBJ2-6 and V is TRBV19; D gene uncertain. V lost 7 bases to trimming and J lost 4 bases, with 23 bases between them. Germline V gene data show CDR1 as LNHDA and CDR2 as SQIVND (reference sequence). The CDR3 runs 18 residues. The CDR3 loop reads CASTRSSVIMLGANVLTF. CDR3 DNA: TGTGCCAGTACCCGGTCCAGTGTGATTATGTTGGGGGCCAACGTCCTGACTTTC.

The chain carries TRBV20-1 and TRBJ2-4, with D possibly matching TRBD2 (6 bases). The V and J ends lost 0 bases and 0 bases respectively, with 9 bases between them. The CDR3 is made up of 15 amino acids. CDR1 DFQATT and CDR2 SNEGSKA come from the germline V gene (reference sequence). The CDR3 reads CSARDPGLAKNIQYF. The DNA of the CDR3 is TGCAGTGCTAGAGACCCGGGACTAGCCAAAAACATTCAGTACTTC.

This clonotype was counted many times. The chain links TRBV12-3 or TRBV12-4 to TRBJ2-7, with D tentatively TRBD1 (5 bases). Between the trimmed V and J ends, which lost 6 bases and 3 bases, there was a span of 12 bases. This CDR3 is 13 amino acids long. This chain's CDR3 is CASSATENYEQYF. CDR3 DNA: TGTGCCAGCAGCGCGACAGAAAACTACGAGCAGTACTTC.

The CDR3 sequence is CASSLVGLVNEQFF. The CDR3, as DNA: TGTGCCAGCAGTTTGGTAGGTCTGGTGAATGAGCAGTTCTTC. The chain joins TRBV27 to TRBJ2-1; D is uncertain. CDR1 MNHEY and CDR2 SMNVEV come from the germline V gene (reference sequence). V was shortened by 3 bases and J by 7 bases, with 13 bases between the two germline ends. The CDR3 spans 14 residues.

There are many counts of this clonotype. This chain links TRBV2 with TRBJ2-2, with TRBD1 matching over 7 bases. With 6 bases clipped from V and 5 bases from J, the junction kept 12 bases outside the gene matches. Germline V gives CDR1 SNHLY, CDR2 FYNNEI. The CDR3 has 16 residues. The chain's CDR3 is CASSLFGAGGTGELFF. DNA of the CDR3: TGTGCCAGCAGCCTTTTCGGTGCAGGGGGAACCGGGGAGCTGTTTTTT. Together with reference TRBV2 and TRBJ2-2, the CDR3 gives the full variable domain: EPEVTQTPSHQVTQMGQEVILRCVPISNHLYFYWYRQILGQKVEFLVSFYNNEISEKSEIFDDQFSVERPDGSNFTLKIRSTKLEDSAMYFCASSLFGAGGTGELFFGEGSRLTVL.